Each of the 18 T cell receptor beta chains below was sequenced from the same sample in a study of shared clonotypes between healthy human individuals. Clones were sequenced by immunoSEQ multiplex PCR, and TCRdb holds only the in-frame ones, with some missing. The data contain about 2.5 million clones, approximately 90% of them seen just once; the ten biggest clones take up 0.37%. What was sequenced was naive CD4+ T cells from PBMCs. Subset defined: CD45RA+ positively selected. Receptor source: a man younger than 35 in good health. Some clones in this sample may be carry-over from other donors' samples.

The V and J genes are TRBV28 and TRBJ1-2, with 10 nucleotides matching TRBD1. This CDR3 region has 15 residues. Unmatched junction bases numbered 8, after V lost 3 bases and J lost 7 bases. Germline V gives CDR1 MDHEN, CDR2 SYDVKM. The CDR3 nucleotides read TGTGCCAGCAGTTTTGGAGACAGGGGGCTGTTTGGCTACACCTTC. Protein: CASSFGDRGLFGYTF.

As for this clone: The same CDR3 can be traced to other DNA sequences in this sample. The CDR3 loop reads CASSLGGGKETQYF. The CDR3, as DNA: TGTGCCAGCAGCTTAGGTGGCGGGAAGGAGACCCAGTACTTC. The chain carries TRBV7-3 and TRBJ2-5, with D maybe TRBD2 (6 bases). From germline, CDR1 is SGHTA and CDR2 FQGTGA. Between the trimmed V and J ends, which lost 2 bases and 5 bases, there was a span of 12 bases. This CDR3 has 14 residues. The whole variable domain, remainder taken from reference TRBV7-3 and TRBJ2-5, is GAGVSQTPSNKVTEKGKYVELRCDPISGHTALYWYRQSLGQGPEFLIYFQGTGAADDSGLPNDRFFAVRPEGSVSTLKIQRTERGDSAVYLCASSLGGGKETQYFGPGTRLLVL.

This chain links TRBV7-2 with TRBJ2-7, with D hard to call. The CDR3 length is 14 residues. From germline, CDR1 is SGHTA and CDR2 FQGNSA. Trimming left V 5 bases short and J 3 bases short, with 14 bases between. The CDR3 is CASSIYSNFYEQYF. CDR3 nucleotide sequence: TGTGCCAGCAGCATTTATAGCAACTTCTACGAGCAGTACTTC.

CDR3 nucleotide sequence: TGCGCCAGCAGCCAAGATATACAATCAGGTGAAGTCTATGGCTACACCTTC. Translation gives CASSQDIQSGEVYGYTF. This rearrangement joins TRBV4-1 to TRBJ1-2, with unresolved D. The CDR3 has 17 residues. The germline V gene has CDR1 MGHRA and CDR2 YSYEKL. Trimming pared 0 bases from V and 4 bases from J, leaving 18 bases between.

The gene calls are TRBV29-1 and TRBJ2-3; TRBD2 matches 7 bases. The germline V gene encodes CDR1 SQVTM and CDR2 ANQGSEA. With V trimmed by 3 bases and J by 5 bases, 8 bases remained unmatched. The CDR3 sequence is 14 residues long. CDR3 in amino acids: CSVDGASGQDTQYF. The DNA of the CDR3 is TGCAGCGTTGATGGGGCTAGCGGCCAAGATACGCAGTATTTT.

V and J are TRBV11-2 and TRBJ2-7, with D maybe TRBD1 (5 bases). The V gene's germline CDR1 is SGHAT and CDR2 FQNNGV. CDR3 length equals 16 residues. With 2 bases removed from V and 3 bases from J, the gap between germline ends came to 17 bases. CDR3: CASSLWSVGRDYEQYF. CDR3 sequence (DNA): TGTGCCAGCAGCTTATGGTCGGTCGGCAGGGACTACGAGCAGTACTTC.

This clone turned up a few times. J is TRBJ1-4 and V is TRBV30; the match to TRBD1 covers 8 bases. The germline gives CDR1 GTSNPN, CDR2 SVGIG (reference sequence). With V trimmed by 4 bases and J by 7 bases, 8 bases remained unmatched. The CDR3 totals 14 residues. CDR3 sequence: CAWMGEDRAEKLFF. In DNA, the CDR3 is TGTGCCTGGATGGGGGAGGACAGGGCTGAAAAACTGTTTTTT. The full variable domain, in which reference TRBV30 and TRBJ1-4 provide the parts outside the CDR3, is SQTIHQWPATLVQPVGSPLSLECTVEGTSNPNLYWYRQAAGRGLQLLFYSVGIGQISSEVPQNLSASRPQDRQFILSSKKLLLSDSGFYLCAWMGEDRAEKLFFGSGTQLSVL.

The chain links TRBV7-3 to TRBJ1-1; possible D gene TRBD1, 5 bases. The CDR3 runs 14 residues. Germline CDR1 reads SGHTA; CDR2 reads FQGTGA. Deletions cut 5 bases from V and 5 bases from J, with 15 bases between. The CDR3 here is CASSQRARATEAFF. As DNA, the CDR3 is TGTGCCAGCAGCCAGAGGGCCAGGGCAACTGAAGCTTTCTTT.

The rearrangement joins TRBV18 to TRBJ1-5; D unresolved. The CDR3 consists of 13 residues. Trimming removed 1 base from V and 4 bases from J, with 5 bases in between. Germline V CDR1 and CDR2: KGHSH, LQKENI. The CDR3 nucleotides are TGTGCCAGCTCACCACAGTGGAATCAGCCCCAGCATTTT. Translation gives CASSPQWNQPQHF.

The chain joins TRBV2 to TRBJ2-3; D remains ambiguous. From germline, CDR1 is SNHLY and CDR2 FYNNEI. The CDR3 sequence is 13 residues long. V shed 5 bases and J shed 2 bases, with 8 bases lying between them. The CDR3 DNA follows: TGTGCCAGCAGTAATACGTTCACAGATACGCAGTATTTT. This translates into CASSNTFTDTQYF. Filled out from reference TRBV2 and TRBJ2-3, the complete variable domain reads EPEVTQTPSHQVTQMGQEVILRCVPISNHLYFYWYRQILGQKVEFLVSFYNNEISEKSEIFDDQFSVERPDGSNFTLKIRSTKLEDSAMYFCASSNTFTDTQYFGPGTRLTVL.

The chain couples TRBV18 to TRBJ2-7; 12 bases are shared with TRBD2. The germline V gene has CDR1 KGHSH and CDR2 LQKENI. V gave up 3 bases and J gave up 3 bases; unmatched junction bases: 9. The CDR3 length is 17 residues. As DNA, the CDR3 is TGTGCCAGCTCACCTCAGACTAGCGGGAGTGGAGGCTACGAGCAGTACTTC. Amino acids: CASSPQTSGSGGYEQYF.

J is TRBJ1-5 and V is TRBV10-3; TRBD1 might be the D (6 bases). This CDR3 is built from 18 residues. V shed 4 bases and J shed 0 bases, with 19 bases lying between them. Germline V gene data show CDR1 as ENHRY and CDR2 as SYGVKD. The CDR3 DNA is TGTGCCATCAGTGGTGGGGACCAGGGGACCTATAGCAATCAGCCCCAGCATTTT. This sequence encodes CAISGGDQGTYSNQPQHF.

The sample holds one count of this clone. The V and J genes are TRBV18 and TRBJ2-1; D is ambiguous. The germline V gene encodes CDR1 KGHSH and CDR2 LQKENI. The ends were cut back, 5 bases at V and 0 bases at J, with 14 bases in the middle. This CDR3 is 16 amino acids long. CDR3 coding DNA: TGTGCCAGCTCAATAGCTGGTGGTGTCTCCTACAATGAGCAGTTCTTC. This translates into CASSIAGGVSYNEQFF.

V and J are TRBV6-6 and TRBJ2-1, with 7 bases matching TRBD2. After removal of 6 bases from V and 2 bases from J, the junction contained 4 bases not matched to a gene. Germline V gene data show CDR1 as MNHNY and CDR2 as SVGAGI (reference sequence). CDR3 length: 14 amino acids. DNA of the CDR3: TGTGCCAGCAGAGCGGGAATCACCTACAATGAGCAGTTCTTC. Its translation is CASRAGITYNEQFF.

The V gene is TRBV30, the J gene TRBJ1-1; maybe TRBD1 (5 bases). The CDR3 spans 12 residues. Germline V gene data show CDR1 as GTSNPN and CDR2 as SVGIG (reference sequence). V was clipped by 1 base and J by 4 bases, with 7 bases between them. The DNA of the CDR3 is TGTGCCTGGAGTGGAAGGGGCACTGAAGCTTTCTTT. Its protein product is CAWSGRGTEAFF. The full variable domain, its missing parts supplied by reference TRBV30 and TRBJ1-1, is SQTIHQWPATLVQPVGSPLSLECTVEGTSNPNLYWYRQAAGRGLQLLFYSVGIGQISSEVPQNLSASRPQDRQFILSSKKLLLSDSGFYLCAWSGRGTEAFFGQGTRLTVV.

The chain employs TRBV5-6 and TRBJ1-1; weak D call: TRBD1 (6 bases). Germline V gene sequence: CDR1 SGHDT, CDR2 YYEEEE. The CDR3 consists of 14 residues. V shed 3 bases and J shed 6 bases, with 15 bases lying between them. The CDR3 DNA sequence: TGTGCCAGCAGCTCACAGGGAGGTCAGTCTGAAGCTTTCTTT. The encoded protein is CASSSQGGQSEAFF.

V is TRBV6-6 and J is TRBJ2-1, with no clear D. CDR3 length: 12 residues. CDR1 and CDR2 (germline): MNHNY, SVGAGI (reference sequence). The V and J ends lost 4 bases and 7 bases respectively, with 8 bases between them. The CDR3 region has the DNA TGTGCCAGCAGTTCCGGACGAAATGAGCAGTTCTTC. Amino acids: CASSSGRNEQFF.

The chain combines TRBV28 with TRBJ1-1; no firm D call. The CDR3 runs to 14 residues. CDR1 is MDHEN, CDR2 SYDVKM, per germline. V gave up 5 bases and J gave up 0 bases, with 10 bases separating them. CDR3 DNA: TGTGCCAGCAGTCGCCCAGCTATGAACACTGAAGCTTTCTTT. It specifies CASSRPAMNTEAFF. Full variable domain (remainder filled in from reference TRBV28 and TRBJ1-1): DVKVTQSSRYLVKRTGEKVFLECVQDMDHENMFWYRQDPGLGLRLIYFSYDVKMKEKGDIPEGYSVSREKKERFSLILESASTNQTSMYLCASSRPAMNTEAFFGQGTRLTVV.